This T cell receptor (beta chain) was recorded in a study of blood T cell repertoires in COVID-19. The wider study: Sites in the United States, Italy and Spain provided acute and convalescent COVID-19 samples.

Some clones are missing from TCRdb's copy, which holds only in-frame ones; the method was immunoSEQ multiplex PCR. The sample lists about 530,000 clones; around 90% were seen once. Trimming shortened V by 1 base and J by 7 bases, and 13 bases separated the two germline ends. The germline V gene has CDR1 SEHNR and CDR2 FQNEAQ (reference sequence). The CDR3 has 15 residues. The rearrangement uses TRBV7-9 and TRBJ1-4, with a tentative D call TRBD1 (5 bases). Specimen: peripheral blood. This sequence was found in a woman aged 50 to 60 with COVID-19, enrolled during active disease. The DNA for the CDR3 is TGTGCCAGCAGCTTAGGAACCCTGGGGGGTGAAAAACTGTTTTTT. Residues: CASSLGTLGGEKLFF.